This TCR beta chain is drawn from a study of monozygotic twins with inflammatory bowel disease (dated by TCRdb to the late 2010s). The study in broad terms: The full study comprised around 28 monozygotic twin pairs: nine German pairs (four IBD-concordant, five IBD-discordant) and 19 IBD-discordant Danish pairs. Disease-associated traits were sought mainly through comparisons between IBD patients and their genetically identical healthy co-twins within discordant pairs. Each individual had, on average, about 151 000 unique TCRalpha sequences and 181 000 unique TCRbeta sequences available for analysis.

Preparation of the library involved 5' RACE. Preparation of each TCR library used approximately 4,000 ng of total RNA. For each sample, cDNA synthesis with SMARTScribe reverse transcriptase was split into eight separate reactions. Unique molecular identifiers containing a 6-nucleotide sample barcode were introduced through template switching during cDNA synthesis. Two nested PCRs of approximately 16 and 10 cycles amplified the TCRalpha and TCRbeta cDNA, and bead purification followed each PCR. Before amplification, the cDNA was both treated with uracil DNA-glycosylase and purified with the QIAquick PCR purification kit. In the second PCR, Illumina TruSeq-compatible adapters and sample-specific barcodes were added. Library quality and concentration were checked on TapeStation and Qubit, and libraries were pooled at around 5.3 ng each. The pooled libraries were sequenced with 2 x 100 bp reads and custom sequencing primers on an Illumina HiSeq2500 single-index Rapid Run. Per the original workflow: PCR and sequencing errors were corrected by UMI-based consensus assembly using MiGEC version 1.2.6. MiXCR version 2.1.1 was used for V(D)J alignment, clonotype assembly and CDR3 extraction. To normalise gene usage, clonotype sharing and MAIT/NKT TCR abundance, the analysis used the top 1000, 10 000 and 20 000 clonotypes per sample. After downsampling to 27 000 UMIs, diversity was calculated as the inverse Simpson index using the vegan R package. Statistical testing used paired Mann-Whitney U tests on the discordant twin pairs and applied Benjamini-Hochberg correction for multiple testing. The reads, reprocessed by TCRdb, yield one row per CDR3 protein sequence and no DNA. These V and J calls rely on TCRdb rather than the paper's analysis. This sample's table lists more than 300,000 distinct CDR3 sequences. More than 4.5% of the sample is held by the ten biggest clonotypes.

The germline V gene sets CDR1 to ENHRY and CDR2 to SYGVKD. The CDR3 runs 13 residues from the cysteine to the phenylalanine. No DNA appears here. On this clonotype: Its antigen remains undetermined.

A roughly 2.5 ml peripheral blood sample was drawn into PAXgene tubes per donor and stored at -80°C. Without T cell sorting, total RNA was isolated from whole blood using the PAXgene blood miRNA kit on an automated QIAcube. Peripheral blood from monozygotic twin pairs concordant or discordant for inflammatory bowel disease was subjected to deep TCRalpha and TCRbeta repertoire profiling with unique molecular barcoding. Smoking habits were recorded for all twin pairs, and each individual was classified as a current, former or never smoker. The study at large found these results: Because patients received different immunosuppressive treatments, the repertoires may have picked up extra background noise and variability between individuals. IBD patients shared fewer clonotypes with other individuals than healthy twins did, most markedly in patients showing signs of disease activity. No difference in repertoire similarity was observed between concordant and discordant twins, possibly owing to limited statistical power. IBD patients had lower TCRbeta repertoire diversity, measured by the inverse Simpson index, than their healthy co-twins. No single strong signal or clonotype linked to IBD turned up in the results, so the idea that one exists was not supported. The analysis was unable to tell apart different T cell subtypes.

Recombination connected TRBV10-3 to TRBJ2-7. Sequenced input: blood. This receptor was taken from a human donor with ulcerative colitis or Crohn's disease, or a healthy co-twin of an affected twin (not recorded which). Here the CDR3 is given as CAISGKDYHEQYF.